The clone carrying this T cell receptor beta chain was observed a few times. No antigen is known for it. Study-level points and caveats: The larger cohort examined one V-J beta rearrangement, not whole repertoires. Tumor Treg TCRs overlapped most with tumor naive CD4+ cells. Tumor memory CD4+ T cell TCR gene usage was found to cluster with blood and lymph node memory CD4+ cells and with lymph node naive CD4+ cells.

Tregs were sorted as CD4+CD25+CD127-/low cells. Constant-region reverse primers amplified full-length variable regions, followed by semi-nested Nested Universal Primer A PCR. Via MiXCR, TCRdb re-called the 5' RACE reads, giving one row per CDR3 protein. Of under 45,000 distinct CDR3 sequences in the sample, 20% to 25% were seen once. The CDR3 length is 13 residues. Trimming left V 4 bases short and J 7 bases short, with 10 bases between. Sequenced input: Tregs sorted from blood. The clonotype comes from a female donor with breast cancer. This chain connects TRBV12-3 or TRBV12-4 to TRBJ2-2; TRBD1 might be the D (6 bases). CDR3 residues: CASSSGVVGELFF. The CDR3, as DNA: TGTGCCAGCAGTTCAGGGGTGGTCGGGGAGCTGTTTTTT.